This T cell receptor beta chain was retrieved from a study of beta chain features in type 1 diabetes (dated by TCRdb to between 2018 and 2020). Study-level background: No differences in mean age, gender distribution, total cell number or subset yield were found between patients and healthy donors. A total of 90 million to 120 million sorted cells were examined across all samples, and a strong correlation was observed between cell number per subset and RNA yield. In the study, recently diagnosed type 1 diabetes patients and matched healthy donors were compared on the TCRB repertoires of their sorted circulating CD4+ T cell subsets. Regulatory and stem cell-like memory subsets were obtained from only 8 patients and roughly 8 healthy donors, while naive and central memory subsets were obtained from all 30 or so donors. The paper's findings and limits, for the study overall: HLA sub-analyses involved small numbers of individuals, so any influence of HLA type on TCRB rearrangement remained unresolved. A moderate but significant shortening of TCRB CDR3 length was observed in type 1 diabetes patients in all four CD4+ subsets. Shorter templates might have been favored by PCR, but patient and control samples were amplified and corrected together, so both groups would have been affected equally by any skew. Fewer insertions and more nucleotide deletions at VDJ recombination sites were observed in patients with type 1 diabetes, implying thymic rearrangement abnormalities. Naive, central memory and regulatory TCRB repertoires appeared to be more similar among patients than among healthy donors. Because cDNA was sequenced instead of genomic DNA, highly expressing activated cells could be over-represented, though the groups showed no difference in activation or CD3 levels.

All of the isolated RNA was reverse transcribed with the High Capacity cDNA Reverse Transcription Kit, so expressed TCRB transcripts were sequenced. Deep immunoSEQ sequencing was applied to naive, central memory and regulatory T cell samples, giving an average of roughly 3.6 million total reads per sample. Sorted cells were lysed in RLT buffer and RNA was extracted with DNase-treated RNeasy Micro or Mini kits, depending on cell number. Each cell subset was processed on its own to prevent cross-contamination, while patient and healthy donor samples were processed together. The immunoSEQ multiplex PCR was used to amplify TCRB sequences from cDNA, yielding 87-bp fragments that span the CDR3 region. The amplicons were sequenced using the Illumina HiSeq platform. The authors' analysis ran thus. PCR bias was corrected computationally using synthetic template baselines, and reads within Hamming distance 2 were collapsed, with unmergeable singletons discarded. Reads were aligned to IMGT to assign V, D and J genes, CDR3 length, and insertions or deletions at six rearrangement sites. Clonotype counts were normalized to sorted cell number within each subset before computing true diversity and Gini coefficients with the tcR R package. Repertoire sharing was quantified using the overlap coefficient calculated on TCRB nucleotide sequences. Out-of-frame TCRB sequences from naive cells were analyzed to stand in for the pre-selection repertoire. The table was pulled from immuneACCESS by TCRdb, which kept in-frame rearrangements only. Such tables lose some clones; where checked, under half of the loss comes from unresolved V genes, and the rest has no known cause. V and J calls and clone size follow that table, whereas D and trimming were derived from the DNA. This sample comprises fewer than 350,000 clones, 15% of them detected only once. The ten most abundant clones make up less than 0.02% of the sample.

A single peripheral blood draw of about 116 mL on average was collected from each donor into heparinised tubes. A BD FACSAria II was used to sort naive, central memory, regulatory and stem cell-like memory CD4+ T cells with a panel that included CD45RO, CCR7, CD25, CD127, CD95 and CD27. Every sorted population had a purity above 98%. Right away, PBMCs were isolated by Lymphoprep density gradient centrifugation and were stained directly, with no culture step. Samples were stained and sorted in pairs, with one healthy donor and one patient per experiment, so that batch effects were minimized. Regarding this clone: Its antigen remains unidentified. Qualities for individual bases were not recorded, and no much larger clone is one base off.

From cysteine to phenylalanine, the CDR3 is 13 amino acids long. Just CDR3 DNA is preserved here, 39 bases in frame from base 1. According to the germline V gene, CDR1 reads MGHRA and CDR2 reads YSYEKL. The junction shows trimming of 2 bases on V and 5 bases on J, and the gene matches do not reach 2 bases of it. Sequencing used naive CD4+ T cells from blood. In light of the paper, this sample's cell subset or site label describes: true naive CD4+ T cells. The sequence is built from TRBV4-1 and TRBJ2-5; the central 7 bases match TRBD1. This sequence was found in a man aged 18 to 30 with type 1 diabetes. The CDR3 protein is CASSQRTGETQYF. In nucleotide form, the sequence is TGCGCCAGCAGCCAACGGACAGGCGAGACCCAGTACTTC.